This is a list of T cell receptor beta chains from one sample in a study of beta chain features in type 1 diabetes. Here immunoSEQ multiplex PCR was the method, and the copy in TCRdb shows in-frame clones only, minus some. This sample has over 200,000 clones; under 13% occur once, and the top ten carry approximately 0.017%. The sample consisted of naive CD4+ T cells from blood. The receptors stem from a man between 25 and 39 years old with type 1 diabetes. CDR3s include the opening cysteine and the closing phenylalanine or tryptophan. D genes are given only for firm matches. Some rows have no size entry. The others give once, few or many, or a class for an expanded clone.

d_gene | j_gene | abundance | v_gene | CDR3nt | CDR3aa
TRBD1 | TRBJ2-5 | few | TRBV29-1 | TGCAGCGTCCCGAGACAGGGACAAGAGACCCAGTACTTC | CSVPRQGQETQYF
NA | TRBJ2-3 | few | TRBV4-3 | TGCGCCAGCAGCCAAGATTTAGCACGGAGCACAGATACGCAGTATTTT | CASSQDLARSTDTQYF
NA | TRBJ2-7 | NA | TRBV5-5 | TGTGCCAGCAGCTTGGTGTCAGGGCCCTACGAGCAGTACTTC | CASSLVSGPYEQYF
NA | TRBJ2-3 | few | TRBV27 | TGTGCCAGCAGTTTTGGAGGGACGCAGTATTTT | CASSFGGTQYF
TRBD1 | TRBJ2-2 | few | TRBV5-1 | TGCGCCAGCAGCCAGACAGGGTCGAACACCGGGGAGCTGTTTTTT | CASSQTGSNTGELFF
TRBD2 | TRBJ2-3 | NA | TRBV6-5 | TGTGCCAGCAGGCTTCTAGCGGGGGGCCTGCAGTATTTT | CASRLLAGGLQYF
TRBD2 | TRBJ2-3 | NA | TRBV7-9 | TGTGCCAGCAGCTTGGGGACTAGCGGGGGGGCCGGTACGCAGTATTTT | CASSLGTSGGAGTQYF
TRBD2 | TRBJ2-5 | NA | TRBV4-2 | TGTGCCAGCAGCCAAGAAACTAGCGGTCAAGAGACCCAGTACTTC | CASSQETSGQETQYF
NA | TRBJ2-5 | few | TRBV10-3 | TGTGCCATCAGTGCGGACTTGGAAGAGACCCAGTACTTC | CAISADLEETQYF
NA | TRBJ1-2 | few | TRBV28 | TGTGCCAGCAGACGCGTCCTGCGCGGTGGCTACACCTTC | CASRRVLRGGYTF
NA | TRBJ1-1 | NA | TRBV4-2 | TGTGCCAGCAGCCCCGACAGAGGTGAAGCTTTCTTT | CASSPDRGEAFF
NA | TRBJ1-1 | NA | TRBV25-1 | TGTGCCAGCAGTCCCAGCGGGCGAGATTGGACTGAAGCTTTCTTT | CASSPSGRDWTEAFF
NA | TRBJ1-2 | few | TRBV5-4 | TGTGCCAGCAGCTTGGCGGCAGGACTCTATGGCTACACCTTC | CASSLAAGLYGYTF
NA | TRBJ2-7 | few | TRBV7-6 | TGTGCCAGCAGCTCTCGTCTGGACAGCTACGAGCAGTACTTC | CASSSRLDSYEQYF
NA | TRBJ2-3 | NA | TRBV7-3 | TGTGCCAGCAGCCGTTTTTTGTCAGATACGCAGTATTTT | CASSRFLSDTQYF
TRBD1 | TRBJ1-6 | NA | TRBV19 | TGTGCCAGTAGTATCTCACGGACAGGGGGCTCACCCCTCCACTTT | CASSISRTGGSPLHF
NA | TRBJ2-7 | NA | TRBV6-6 | TGTGCCAGCAGAAAGACAGGTTCCTACGAGCAGTACTTC | CASRKTGSYEQYF
NA | TRBJ2-3 | few | TRBV15 | TGTGCCACCAGCAGAGATAGCCCCACAGATACGCAGTATTTT | CATSRDSPTDTQYF
TRBD1 | TRBJ2-5 | NA | TRBV7-9 | TGTGCCAGCAGTCCCATCGGCAGGGACAGCCAAGAGACCCAGTACTTC | CASSPIGRDSQETQYF
TRBD2 | TRBJ2-2 | NA | TRBV9 | TGTGCCAGCAGCGCGACTAGCGGGACCTCCACCGGGGAGCTGTTTTTT | CASSATSGTSTGELFF
NA | TRBJ1-2 | NA | TRBV30 | TGTGCCTGGAGTGTAACGGGTGGTTTGGGCTACACCTTC | CAWSVTGGLGYTF
TRBD2 | TRBJ2-7 | few | TRBV6-6 | TGTGCCAGCAATATCGGGGGGGCCTACGAGCAGTACTTC | CASNIGGAYEQYF
TRBD1 | TRBJ2-1 | NA | TRBV7-7 | TGTGCTAGCAGCTTGGGACAGGGCAGGGAGCAGTTCTTC | CASSLGQGREQFF
NA | TRBJ2-7 | few | TRBV25-1 | TGTGCCAGCACTTCGTTAGGGGCAGTCTGCTACGAGCAGTACTTC | CASTSLGAVCYEQYF
NA | TRBJ2-5 | NA | TRBV28 | TGTGCCAGCAGTTTAGGGGGCAGAGAAGAGACCCAGTACTTC | CASSLGGREETQYF
NA | TRBJ2-7 | NA | TRBV6-5 | TGTGCCAGCAGTCGACAGGACTTCTCCTACGAGCAGTACTTC | CASSRQDFSYEQYF
TRBD1 | TRBJ2-2 | NA | TRBV28 | TGTGCCAGCAATCCCGAGACAGGGGGTTGGACCGGGGAGCTGTTTTTT | CASNPETGGWTGELFF
TRBD1 | TRBJ1-1 | few | TRBV29-1 | TGCAGCCCCTACAGGGGAACTGAAGCTTTCTTT | CSPYRGTEAFF
TRBD1 | TRBJ1-1 | NA | TRBV11-1 | TGTGCCAGCAGAGGACAGGGTGAGGGAACTGAAGCTTTCTTT | CASRGQGEGTEAFF
NA | TRBJ1-1 | NA | TRBV7-9 | TGTGCCAGCAGCGCACAGGGTCAGAACACTGAAGCTTTCTTT | CASSAQGQNTEAFF
TRBD2 | TRBJ2-1 | NA | TRBV7-2 | TGTGCCAGCAGCAGGGGACTAGCAATGTACAATGAGCAGTTCTTC | CASSRGLAMYNEQFF
NA | TRBJ1-1 | NA | TRBV7-3 | TGTGCCAGCAGCTTAACGTCCAGGAACACTGAAGCTTTCTTT | CASSLTSRNTEAFF
TRBD1 | TRBJ2-1 | NA | TRBV7-2 | TGTGCCAGCAGCTTCCTGACAGGGCCCTACAATGAGCAGTTCTTC | CASSFLTGPYNEQFF
TRBD1 | TRBJ2-7 | few | TRBV9 | TGTGCCAGCAGCGAAGGGCCGGGACAGGGGCCCTACGAGCAGTACTTC | CASSEGPGQGPYEQYF
NA | TRBJ2-1 | NA | TRBV30 | TGTGCCTGGGGCGGGGGACAGGACCACAATGAGCAGTTCTTC | CAWGGGQDHNEQFF
TRBD1 | TRBJ2-3 | NA | TRBV18 | TGTGCCAGCTTTCGGGACAGGGCGTCTGGGGATACGCAGTATTTT | CASFRDRASGDTQYF
TRBD2 | TRBJ2-1 | few | TRBV9 | TGTGCCAGCACCACAATAGGGACTAGCCCTGGGAATGAGCAGTTCTTC | CASTTIGTSPGNEQFF
TRBD1 | TRBJ2-5 | few | TRBV9 | TGTGCCAGCAGCATGACAGGGGATCGAGAGACCCAGTACTTC | CASSMTGDRETQYF
NA | TRBJ2-3 | few | TRBV25-1 | TGTGCCAGCAGAGGGGGGGGCCGGGATACGCAGTATTTT | CASRGGGRDTQYF
NA | TRBJ2-5 | NA | TRBV7-9 | TGTGCCAGCACCCCACAGCCACAAACAGAGACCCAGTACTTC | CASTPQPQTETQYF
TRBD2 | TRBJ2-1 | few | TRBV5-1 | TGCGCCAGCAGCCAACCTAGCGGGGGGGCCTATGAGCAGTTCTTC | CASSQPSGGAYEQFF
NA | TRBJ1-2 | NA | TRBV7-3 | TGTGCCAGCAGCGAGGCTCCTAACTATGGCTACACCTTC | CASSEAPNYGYTF
TRBD1 | TRBJ1-2 | NA | TRBV7-8 | TGTGCCAGCAGAACAACAGGGGGGGATGGCTACACCTTC | CASRTTGGDGYTF
NA | TRBJ1-1 | NA | TRBV2 | TGTGCCAGCAGTGAAAGGGAGGGCCTTGGAGCTTTCTTT | CASSEREGLGAFF
NA | TRBJ1-5 | few | TRBV28 | TGTGCCAGCAGTTTAGGTCCAAGGGTAGGGGATCAGCCCCAGCATTTT | CASSLGPRVGDQPQHF
TRBD2 | TRBJ2-1 | NA | TRBV23-1 | TGCGCCAGCAGTCAACAGGAGACGGGGAAACTAGCGCCTACGAGCTCCTACAATGAGCAGTTCTTC | CASSQQETGKLAPTSSYNEQFF